The 10 T cell receptor beta chains given below trace back to one sample, sequenced in a study of T-cell memory formation after mild COVID-19. TCRdb re-analysed the 5' RACE reads in MiXCR, keeping a single row per CDR3 protein. The table has around 500,000 distinct CDR3 sequences, approximately 18% seen once; the top ten hold approximately 13%. The sequenced sample was PBMCs or a T cell subset sorted from them (not recorded which). The origin of the receptors is an adult woman who had mild COVID-19 (a few samples of this study predate the infection). Cell type and time point are not known.

This sequence joins TRBV5-1 and TRBJ2-6; a possible D gene is TRBD1 (6 bases). Trimming stripped 4 bases from V and 0 bases from J, with 14 bases between. Germline-derived CDR1 and CDR2 are SGHRS and YFSETQ. The CDR3 is made up of 17 amino acids. This CDR3 reads CASSMTGLHSGANVLTF. The CDR3 DNA reads TGCGCCAGCAGCATGACAGGACTCCACTCTGGGGCCAACGTCCTGACTTTC.

The sample holds many counts of this clonotype. The chain is built from TRBV20-1 and TRBJ1-5; possible D gene TRBD1, 5 bases. This CDR3 has 14 residues. Germline CDR1 reads DFQATT; CDR2 reads SNEGSKA (reference sequence). Trimming cost V 3 bases and J 2 bases, with 11 bases left between them. The CDR3 loop is CSASQGLGNQPQHF. The CDR3 DNA reads as TGCAGTGCTAGTCAGGGTCTCGGCAATCAGCCCCAGCATTTT.

The chain is built from TRBV6-5 and TRBJ2-1; possibly TRBD1 for D (6 bases). CDR3 length: 16 residues. Trimming took off 0 bases at V and 6 bases at J, with 15 bases between the two ends. The germline gives CDR1 MNHEY, CDR2 SVGAGI. The DNA for the CDR3 is TGTGCCAGCAGTTACTCCGCATTCGGACAGCCCAATGAGCAGTTCTTC. Translating gives CASSYSAFGQPNEQFF.

This clonotype was recorded a few times. The V gene is TRBV4-2, the J gene TRBJ2-7, with 8 bases matching TRBD1. V trimming: 3 bases; J trimming: 3 bases; junction bases outside the gene matches: 13. CDR3 size: 17 residues. CDR1 LGHNA and CDR2 YNFKEQ come from the germline V gene. CDR3 sequence: CASSHSPGTGALYEQYF. For the CDR3, the DNA is TGTGCCAGCAGCCACTCCCCTGGGACAGGAGCCCTCTACGAGCAGTACTTC.

This clonotype occurred a few times. The chain couples TRBV9 to TRBJ2-1, with D unclear. CDR3 length: 15 residues. Per the germline V gene, CDR1 is SGDLS and CDR2 is YYNGEE. Trimming stripped 0 bases from V and 4 bases from J, with 11 bases between. CDR3 sequence reads: CASSVGSGSYNEQFF. The CDR3 DNA sequence: TGTGCCAGCAGCGTAGGCTCCGGGTCATACAATGAGCAGTTCTTC.

The rearrangement links TRBV11-3 to TRBJ1-2; weak D call: TRBD1 (5 bases). Germline V lookup: CDR1 SGHNT, CDR2 YENEEA. Between the trimmed V and J ends, which lost 0 bases and 10 bases, there was a span of 15 bases. CDR3 length equals 14 residues. CDR3 sequence: CASSLDTRDRYYTF. CDR3 sequence (DNA): TGTGCCAGCAGCTTAGATACTCGGGACCGATACTACACCTTC.

V gene TRBV7-9 combines with J gene TRBJ2-7; 8 bases align to TRBD2. This CDR3 comprises 18 residues. CDR1 is SEHNR, CDR2 FQNEAQ, per germline (reference sequence). The junction had 16 bases not matched to a gene; V was cut back by 1 base and J by 5 bases. CDR3 sequence (DNA): TGTGCCAGCAGCTTAGGGACAGCGGGAGACGTACCTTGGCACGAGCAGTACTTC. This translates into CASSLGTAGDVPWHEQYF. Filled out from reference TRBV7-9 and TRBJ2-7, the complete variable domain reads DTGVSQNPRHKITKRGQNVTFRCDPISEHNRLYWYRQTLGQGPEFLTYFQNEAQLEKSRLLSDRFSAERPKGSFSTLEIQRTEQGDSAMYLCASSLGTAGDVPWHEQYFGPGTRLTVT.

Comment on this clonotype: The junction differs from germline at one of its ends, possibly a read error. The chain links TRBV5-1 to TRBJ1-1; 7 positions agree with TRBD1. CDR3 length equals 18 residues. Germline V gene sequence: CDR1 SGHRS, CDR2 YFSETQ. CDR3 nucleotide sequence: TGCGCCTGCAGCTTGGGCACAGGGGCGGTCTACCGGGGAACTGAAGCTTTCTTT. Translating gives CACSLGTGAVYRGTEAFF.

This clonotype was picked up one time. This chain uses TRBV6-5 with TRBJ1-2; D unclear. With 2 bases removed from V and 7 bases from J, the gap between germline ends came to 11 bases. The germline CDR1 and CDR2 sequences are MNHEY and SVGAGI. The CDR3 covers 13 residues. CDR3 amino acids: CASSYPWEAGYTF. CDR3 DNA: TGTGCCAGCAGTTACCCATGGGAGGCTGGCTACACCTTC.

This clonotype was observed many times. The rearrangement uses TRBV7-9 and TRBJ2-1, with D hard to call. The germline V gene encodes CDR1 SEHNR and CDR2 FQNEAQ (reference sequence). This CDR3 comprises 12 residues. Trimming removed 4 bases from V and 3 bases from J, with 4 bases in between. The chain's CDR3 is CASSWHYNEQFF. For the CDR3, the DNA is TGTGCCAGCAGCTGGCACTACAATGAGCAGTTCTTC.